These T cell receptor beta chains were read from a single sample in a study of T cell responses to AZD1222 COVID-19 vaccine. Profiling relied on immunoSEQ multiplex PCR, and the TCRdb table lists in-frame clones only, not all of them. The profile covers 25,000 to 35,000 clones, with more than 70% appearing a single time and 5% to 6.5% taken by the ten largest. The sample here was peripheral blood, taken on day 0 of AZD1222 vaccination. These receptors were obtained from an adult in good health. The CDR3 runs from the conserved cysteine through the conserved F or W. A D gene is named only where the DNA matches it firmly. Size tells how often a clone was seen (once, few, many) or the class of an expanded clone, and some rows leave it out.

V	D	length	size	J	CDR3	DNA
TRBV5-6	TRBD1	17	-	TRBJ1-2	CASSLDGRQGLDYGYTF	TGTGCCAGCAGCTTGGATGGTAGACAGGGCCTGGACTATGGCTACACCTTC
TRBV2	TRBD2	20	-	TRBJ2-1	CASSGLWGLAGARGDNEQFF	TGTGCCAGCAGTGGCCTCTGGGGACTAGCGGGGGCCCGGGGGGACAATGAGCAGTTCTTC
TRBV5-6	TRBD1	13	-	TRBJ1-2	CASSQGANYGYTF	TGTGCCAGCAGCCAGGGGGCTAACTATGGCTACACCTTC
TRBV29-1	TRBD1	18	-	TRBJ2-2	CSALRGQGASSPTGELFF	TGCAGCGCCCTCCGGGGGCAGGGGGCTTCTAGTCCCACCGGGGAGCTGTTTTTT
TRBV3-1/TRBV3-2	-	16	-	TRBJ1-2	CASSQFKTDPRYGYTF	TGTGCCAGCAGCCAATTCAAGACAGACCCTCGCTATGGCTACACCTTC
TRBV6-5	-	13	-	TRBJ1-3	CASRRESGNTIYF	TGTGCCAGCAGGAGGGAATCTGGGAACACCATATATTTT
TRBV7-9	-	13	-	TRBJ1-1	CASSPNGRVEAFF	TGTGCCAGCAGCCCGAACGGCAGGGTAGAAGCTTTCTTT
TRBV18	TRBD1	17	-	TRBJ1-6	CASSNQPGGNYNSPLHF	TGTGCCAGCTCAAACCAGCCAGGGGGGAATTATAATTCACCCCTCCACTTT
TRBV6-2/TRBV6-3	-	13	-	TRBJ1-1	CASSSRPNTEAFF	TGTGCCAGCAGTTCCCGGCCGAACACTGAAGCTTTCTTT
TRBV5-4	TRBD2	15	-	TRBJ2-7	CASSRSSGSSYEQYF	TGTGCCAGCAGCCGGAGTAGCGGGAGCTCCTACGAGCAGTACTTC
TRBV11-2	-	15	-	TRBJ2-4	CASSLRGEVKNIQYF	TGTGCCAGCAGCTTACGGGGCGAGGTTAAAAACATTCAGTACTTC
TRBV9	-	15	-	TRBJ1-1	CASSPHLDSFSRAFF	TGTGCCAGCAGCCCCCACTTGGACAGTTTCTCCAGAGCTTTCTTT
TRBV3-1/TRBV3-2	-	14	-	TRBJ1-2	CASSQDPANYGYTF	TGTGCCAGCAGCCAAGATCCTGCGAACTATGGCTACACCTTC
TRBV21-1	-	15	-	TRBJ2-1	CASSAPSGFCNEQFF	TGTGCCAGCAGCGCCCCCAGCGGTTTCTGCAATGAGCAGTTCTTC
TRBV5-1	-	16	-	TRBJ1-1	CASNYLPRTTNTEAFF	TGCGCCAGCAACTACTTACCCCGCACAACTAACACTGAAGCTTTCTTT
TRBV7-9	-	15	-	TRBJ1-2	CASSLAYRPNYGYTF	TGTGCCAGCAGCTTAGCGTACAGACCTAACTATGGCTACACCTTC
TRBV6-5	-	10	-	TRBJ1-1	CASIRTEAFF	TGTGCCAGCATTAGGACTGAAGCTTTCTTT
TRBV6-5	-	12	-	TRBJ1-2	CASKQHNYGYTF	TGTGCCAGCAAACAGCATAACTATGGCTACACCTTC
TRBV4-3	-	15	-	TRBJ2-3	CASSQDQWGADTQYF	TGCGCCAGCAGCCAAGACCAATGGGGAGCAGATACGCAGTATTTT
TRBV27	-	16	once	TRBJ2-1	CASSRQGSTTNNEQFF	TGTGCCAGCAGTCGCCAGGGCTCCACGACTAACAATGAGCAGTTCTTC
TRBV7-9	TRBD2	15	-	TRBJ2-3	CASSPPGLATDTQYF	TGTGCCAGCAGCCCTCCGGGACTAGCCACAGATACGCAGTATTTT
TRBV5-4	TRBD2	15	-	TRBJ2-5	CASSFSGSPQETQYF	TGTGCCAGCAGTTTTAGCGGGTCACCCCAAGAGACCCAGTACTTC
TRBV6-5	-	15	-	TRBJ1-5	CASSPWDRSNQPQHF	TGTGCCAGCAGTCCATGGGACCGTAGCAATCAGCCCCAGCATTTT
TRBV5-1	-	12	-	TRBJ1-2	CASSLEGVRDTF	TGCGCCAGCAGCTTGGAGGGGGTGCGGGACACCTTC
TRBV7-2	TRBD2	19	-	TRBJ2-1	CASTPPGLAGGSSYNEQFF	TGTGCCAGCACTCCTCCCGGACTAGCGGGGGGCAGCTCCTACAATGAGCAGTTCTTC
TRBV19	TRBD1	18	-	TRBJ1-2	CASTPFKGRDRGNYGYTF	TGTGCCAGTACTCCGTTCAAGGGCCGGGACAGGGGTAACTATGGCTACACCTTC
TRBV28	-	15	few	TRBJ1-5	CASGGYPNSNQPQHF	TGTGCCAGCGGGGGGTACCCGAATAGCAATCAGCCCCAGCATTTT
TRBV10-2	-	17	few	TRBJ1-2	CASNPSDRALPNYGYTF	TGCGCCAGCAACCCCTCGGACAGAGCTTTACCTAACTATGGCTACACCTTC
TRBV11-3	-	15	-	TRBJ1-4	CASSLDAGGNEKLFF	TGTGCCAGCAGCTTAGACGCTGGGGGTAATGAAAAACTGTTTTTT
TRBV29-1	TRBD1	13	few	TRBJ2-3	CSVDRGSADTQYF	TGCAGCGTCGACAGGGGCAGCGCAGATACGCAGTATTTT
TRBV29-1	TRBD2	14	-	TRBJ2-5	CSVDPAGGAETQYF	TGCAGCGTTGATCCAGCGGGGGGCGCGGAGACCCAGTACTTC
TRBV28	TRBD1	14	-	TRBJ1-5	CASRGQGPNQPQHF	TGTGCCAGCAGGGGACAGGGGCCGAATCAGCCCCAGCATTTT
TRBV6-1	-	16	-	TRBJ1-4	CASSGAHLTTNEKLFF	TGTGCCAGCAGTGGGGCCCATCTTACAACTAATGAAAAACTGTTTTTT
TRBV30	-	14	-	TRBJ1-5	CAWRKGSGSQPQHF	TGTGCCTGGAGGAAAGGGTCCGGGAGTCAGCCCCAGCATTTT
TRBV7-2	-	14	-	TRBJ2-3	CASSFAMREGTQYF	TGTGCCAGCAGCTTCGCAATGCGGGAAGGGACGCAGTATTTT
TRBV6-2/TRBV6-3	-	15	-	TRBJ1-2	CASSLTGDLNYGYTF	TGTGCCAGCAGCTTGACCGGAGACCTAAACTATGGCTACACCTTC
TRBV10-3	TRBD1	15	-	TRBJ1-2	CAITKARDSNYGYTF	TGTGCCATCACCAAGGCCCGGGACAGTAACTATGGCTACACCTTC
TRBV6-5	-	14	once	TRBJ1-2	CASSTPQGAYGYTF	TGTGCCAGCAGCACCCCGCAGGGAGCCTATGGCTACACCTTC
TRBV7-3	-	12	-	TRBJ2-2	CASSLRSGELFF	TGTGCCAGCAGCTTAAGGTCCGGGGAGCTGTTTTTT
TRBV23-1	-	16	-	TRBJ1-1	CARFTRLETGNTEAFF	TGCGCCAGATTCACTCGCCTGGAGACAGGGAACACTGAAGCTTTCTTT